This entry is about one T cell receptor beta chain. This clonotype was recorded a few times. Its antigen has not been determined. No qualities accompany the bases; no much larger clone lies one base away. The record originates from a study of identical twins (dated by TCRdb to about 2016). About the full investigation: To test whether fetal clonotypes persist, the study used deep sequencing on TCR alpha and beta repertoires from monozygotic twins, unrelated adults of various ages, and cord blood. To rule out contamination, the twin experiments were replicated at different times with different library preparation protocols.

What the authors observed across the whole study: In monozygotic twins, recombination models systematically underestimated out-of-frame TCR alpha sharing, but the models matched the sharing seen between unrelated individuals. The excess sharing between twins in beta out-of-frame sequences was weaker because fewer shared sequences reduced the signal-to-noise ratio. Compared with coincidental sharing between unrelated individuals, an excess of low generation-probability sequences was observed among out-of-frame TCR alpha sequences shared between twins. Abundant cord blood beta clonotypes carried fewer insertions; young adult naive repertoires showed a weaker similar trend, while memory repertoires showed none. Because the same donors could not be followed over many years, conclusions were based on cross-sectional statistical analysis. Zero-insertion analyses could be partly confounded by invariant T cells such as MAIT and iNKT, although diverse VJ usage argued against such confounding for most clonotypes.

Sequences MGHRA (CDR1) and YSYEKL (CDR2) are obtained from the germline V gene. From V the trimming removes 0 bases and from J it removes 5 bases, while the gene matches leave 6 bases of the junction unaccounted for. The CDR3 holds 15 amino acids from the cysteine to the phenylalanine. Only the CDR3 DNA stays, 45 bases, in frame from base 1. Receptor amplification or capture employed 5' RACE. For sequencing, an Illumina HiSeq 2000 was employed. Template switching introduced a universal primer binding site; the final cDNA contained a unique molecular identifier, enabling accurate counting of TCR cDNA molecules. First-strand cDNA for TCR alpha and beta chains was synthesized from specific primers in the conserved constant-segment region. To control for contamination, every cDNA library was double barcoded, receiving both a SMART-Mk sample barcode and Illumina barcodes. Two successive PCR steps introduced TruSeq adapter sequences along with Illumina sample barcodes. The Illumina HiSeq platform was used with custom primers to sequence TCR alpha and beta cDNA libraries. In the authors' own workflow: Unique molecular identifiers were extracted from raw reads with MiGEC, and CDR3 positions were determined with MiXCR. For each individual, recombination models were inferred using an EM algorithm with the repgenHMM and IGoR tools. Shared clonotype analysis was performed with the tcR package in R, normalizing sharing by the product of cloneset sizes. Out-of-frame nonproductive sequences were analyzed to study raw recombination free of thymic and clonal selection effects. Clones were called with MiXCR by TCRdb after fastp trimmed the public reads at Q25, and only in-frame beta chains were retained. Identical CDR3 proteins give one entry, which carries the most common genes and DNA. The V and J calls reflect TCRdb's pipeline rather than the authors' work. Across this sample there are 280,000 or so distinct CDR3 sequences, with approximately 8% seen only once. The ten largest clones represent approximately 2% of the sample.

Every donor in the study was a healthy Caucasian. Three pairs of female monozygotic twins, all aged roughly 18 to 29 years, were included in the twin cohort. Using Miltenyi CD45RO+ enrichment and human naive T-cell isolation kits, memory (CD45RO+) and naive T cells were isolated from PBMC. The data also belong to a second study, concerning yellow fever vaccine responses in identical twins. The second publication reports: The authors reported that the T cell response to vaccination in identical twins appeared partly convergent and partly personalized. Focusing on identical twins, the study followed the T cell clones that responded to the vaccine, and did so with precision.

Sequencing was carried out using memory (CD45RO+) T cells sorted from blood. The meaning of the sample's cell subset or site label: CD45RO+ enriched T cells. The sequence derives from a woman between 18 and 29 years old in good health. The rearrangement joined TRBV4-1 to TRBJ2-5, with TRBD2 matching 7 junction bases. The CDR3 protein: CASSQERLAWETQYF. The nucleotides are TGCGCCAGCAGCCAAGAGCGACTAGCCTGGGAGACCCAGTACTTC.